A selection of T cell receptor beta chains follows, all from one sample in a study of T cell responses to AZD1222 COVID-19 vaccine. Profiling relied on immunoSEQ multiplex PCR, and the TCRdb table lists in-frame clones only, not all of them. Of approximately 130,000 clones in the sample, more than 85% are singletons; the top ten hold under 2%. The sample here was peripheral blood, taken on day 0 of AZD1222 vaccination. Receptor source: an adult in good health. Each CDR3 is given without its conserved first and last residue. A clone size is listed for some rows: how often the clone was seen (once, few, many), or a class if it is expanded.

cdr3_aa j_call v_call clone_size
ASSQIWTSGNTDTQY TRBJ2-3 TRBV28 once
ASSLEGNYGYT TRBJ1-2 TRBV7-2 -
ASSLDGDYT TRBJ1-2 TRBV4-3 once
ASSLAGLASYEQY TRBJ2-7 TRBV7-9 few
ASSPAMNTEAF TRBJ1-1 TRBV18 -
ASSTQVANSYEQY TRBJ2-7 TRBV4-3 -
SVEQGLRYNEQF TRBJ2-1 TRBV29-1 -
ASSFELGVGEKLF TRBJ1-4 TRBV5-4 few
ASSLVAGSPYNEQF TRBJ2-1 TRBV7-8 few
ASSPQHRGFMGYT TRBJ1-2 TRBV4-3 -
ASSTWTGIHHEQY TRBJ2-7 TRBV6-5 -
ASRSAMTGTRADEQY TRBJ2-7 TRBV28 -
ASSATGSYNEQF TRBJ2-1 TRBV28 -
ASSFLGLAGGPSYNEQF TRBJ2-1 TRBV5-4 -
ASSSQGPPGELF TRBJ2-2 TRBV5-4 -
ASREGGTGAYEQY TRBJ2-7 TRBV5-1 -
ASSLKGGTSGNTIY TRBJ1-3 TRBV5-4 -
ASSLDPLGYNEQF TRBJ2-1 TRBV7-2 -
ASSRGYQETQY TRBJ2-5 TRBV27 -
ASSVGGSNYGYT TRBJ1-2 TRBV9 -
ASSQEPGLARGETQY TRBJ2-5 TRBV4-1 -
ASSLRVTSGGYNEQF TRBJ2-1 TRBV9 -
ASSPTAFKNSPLH TRBJ1-6 TRBV7-9 once
ASSGQGGNTIY TRBJ1-3 TRBV2 -
AWSGVNNQPQH TRBJ1-5 TRBV30 -
SASKVRPRDEQF TRBJ2-1 TRBV20-1 -
ASSLGQGTNTEAF TRBJ1-1 TRBV5-1 -
SASSLDRPTYEQY TRBJ2-7 TRBV20-1 -
ASSELQDGGYT TRBJ1-2 TRBV2 -
ACPPWTGEGAF TRBJ1-1 TRBV30 -
ASGPYGQPLH TRBJ1-6 TRBV7-2 -
ASSQNPGQGARGYT TRBJ1-2 TRBV3-1/TRBV3-2 once
ASSPKRTSGSTDTQY TRBJ2-3 TRBV14 -
ASSPEQLTYEQY TRBJ2-7 TRBV18 -
ASRLIQGLAPT TRBJ1-2 TRBV3-1/TRBV3-2 -
ASSLGPGARRTEAF TRBJ1-1 TRBV7-9 -
ASRRRSTGHGEKLF TRBJ1-4 TRBV2 -
ASSEGPTGMNTEAF TRBJ1-1 TRBV6-1 -
ASSYFIVGPRAEQY TRBJ2-7 TRBV5-6 -
ASSISTSRETQY TRBJ2-5 TRBV9 -
ASSPTGPSYNEQF TRBJ2-1 TRBV27 once
ASSYEGGAQY TRBJ2-5 TRBV6-5 once
ASSQVEVGYGYT TRBJ1-2 TRBV3-1/TRBV3-2 -
ASSLPTGENSPLH TRBJ1-6 TRBV5-4 -
ASSFGLYGYT TRBJ1-2 TRBV6-2/TRBV6-3 once
AWDSGQGVSNQPQH TRBJ1-5 TRBV30 -
ASSFETGPLGPQH TRBJ1-5 TRBV6-2/TRBV6-3 -
ASSRDFNTEAF TRBJ1-1 TRBV6-2/TRBV6-3 -
ASSQDLQGAPYEQY TRBJ2-7 TRBV4-3 -
ASSLDRQGAPYGYT TRBJ1-2 TRBV7-7 -
ASSLSQGIGPLSYEQY TRBJ2-7 TRBV5-1 -
ASRAEQWTEAF TRBJ1-1 TRBV27 -
ASSLDGTRLNEQF TRBJ2-1 TRBV5-1 -
ASSLATGVNEKLF TRBJ1-4 TRBV7-2 -